The present T cell receptor (beta chain) was sequenced within a study of OX40 agonist ivuxolimab in advanced cancers. Study-level findings and limits: Also present in some nonresponders was a low level of normalized T-cell clonal expansion.

A remark on this clone: The antigen is unknown.

The repertoire was sequenced with immunoSEQ multiplex PCR; TCRdb's copy has only in-frame clones and lacks some. The sample has some 55,000 clones; nearly 80% are singletons. The V gene's germline CDR1 is MDHEN and CDR2 SYDVKM. This CDR3 region has 15 residues. V dropped 5 bases and J dropped 2; count of bases not matched to a gene: 3. The TCR comes from an adult with an advanced solid tumor such as melanoma, head and neck, liver or kidney cancer. The genes are TRBV28 and TRBJ2-6; 7 bases fit TRBD2. Sequenced here: CD4+ or CD8+ T cells sorted from blood, sampled in a trial of the OX40 agonist ivuxolimab. The CDR3, as DNA: TGTGCCAGCAGTCTCGGGGGGACTGGGGCCAACGTCCTGACTTTC. Amino acid sequence: CASSLGGTGANVLTF. Supplemented by reference TRBV28 and TRBJ2-6, the full variable domain reads DVKVTQSSRYLVKRTGEKVFLECVQDMDHENMFWYRQDPGLGLRLIYFSYDVKMKEKGDIPEGYSVSREKKERFSLILESASTNQTSMYLCASSLGGTGANVLTFGAGSRLTVL.